This entry lists 32 T cell receptor beta chains sequenced from one sample in a study of OX40 agonist ivuxolimab in advanced cancers. The protocol was immunoSEQ multiplex PCR, while the TCRdb copy is restricted to in-frame clones and leaves out a portion. The sample gives approximately 26,000 clones, approximately 75% of which show up once; about 23% is in the top ten. The sequencing here drew on CD4+ or CD8+ T cells sorted from blood, taken in a trial of the OX40 agonist ivuxolimab. Receptor source: an adult with an advanced solid tumor such as melanoma, head and neck, liver or kidney cancer.

The chain is built from TRBV5-1 and TRBJ2-7, with D perhaps TRBD1 (5 bases). Germline V gene lookup returns CDR1 SGHRS and CDR2 YFSETQ. V was cut by 7 bases and J by 0 bases, with 11 bases left in between. The CDR3 length is 13 residues. CDR3 protein: CASGLDNSYEQYF. CDR3 DNA: TGCGCCAGCGGATTGGACAACTCCTACGAGCAGTACTTC.

This sequence joins TRBV4-1 and TRBJ1-5, with 8 bases fitting TRBD1. The CDR3 is 15 amino acids. In germline, CDR1 is MGHRA, CDR2 YSYEKL. V shed 1 base and J 6 bases; nucleotides not matched to a gene: 5. The CDR3 bases are TGCGCCAGCAGCCAAGGGAAACAGGGGGTTCAGCCCCAGCATTTT. Translation gives CASSQGKQGVQPQHF.

This clone showed up just a few times. J is TRBJ2-3 and V is TRBV30; the D gene is possibly TRBD1 (5 bases). CDR1 is GTSNPN, CDR2 SVGIG, per germline (reference sequence). Trimming removed 5 bases from V and 2 bases from J, with 14 bases in between. This CDR3 is 14 amino acids long. This chain's CDR3 is CAWEARQNTDTQYF. Written as DNA, the CDR3 is TGTGCCTGGGAAGCCCGACAGAACACAGATACGCAGTATTTT.

The genes are TRBV15 and TRBJ2-7; 7 bases line up with TRBD1. J was trimmed by 2 bases and V by 5 bases; bases with no gene match: 9. This CDR3 comprises 15 residues. CDR1 is LNHNV and CDR2 is YYDKDF in the germline V gene (reference sequence). This CDR3 reads CATSPDDRVTYEQYF. The CDR3, as DNA: TGTGCCACCAGCCCTGACGACAGGGTGACCTACGAGCAGTACTTC.

This clone has just a few counts. The rearrangement uses TRBV6-4 and TRBJ2-3, with TRBD1 identical over 10 bases. The germline CDR1 and CDR2 sequences are MRHNA and SNTAGT. The CDR3 consists of 15 residues. Trimming took 2 bases from V and 1 from J; bases not matched to a gene: 0. The CDR3 DNA follows: TGTGCCAGCAGTGACGGGACAGGGGGCACAGATACGCAGTATTTT. This sequence encodes CASSDGTGGTDTQYF.

This chain uses TRBV30 with TRBJ2-2; D is undetermined. Germline V gene lookup returns CDR1 GTSNPN and CDR2 SVGIG (reference sequence). The CDR3 sequence is 12 residues long. The V end lost 8 bases, the J end lost 3 bases, and 10 bases lay between the germline ends. The CDR3 DNA sequence: TGTGCCGGCCTCCGGCACACCGGGGAGCTGTTTTTT. It translates to CAGLRHTGELFF.

The chain carries TRBV7-8 and TRBJ1-4; 8 bases align to TRBD1. CDR3 size: 15 residues. The V segment lost 0 bases and the J segment 8 bases; nucleotides outside the gene matches: 5. Germline CDR1 reads SGHVS; CDR2 reads FQNEAQ. The CDR3 loop is CASSLAWTGREKLFF. CDR3 coding DNA: TGTGCCAGCAGCTTAGCGTGGACAGGGCGGGAAAAACTGTTTTTT.

The chain employs TRBV7-3 and TRBJ2-7; TRBD1 matches 10 bases. The CDR3 is 15 residues long. Germline CDR1 is SGHTA and CDR2 is FQGTGA. J lost 2 bases, V lost 3 bases, and 4 bases had no gene match. DNA for the CDR3: TGTGCCAGCAGCTTTGGACAGGGGGGGACCTACGAGCAGTACTTC. Translation: CASSFGQGGTYEQYF.

The table lists this clone with many counts. This chain uses TRBV7-2 with TRBJ2-4, with D maybe TRBD2 (6 bases). The CDR3 contains 17 residues. CDR1 is SGHTA and CDR2 is FQGNSA in the germline V gene. V lost 2 bases and J lost 2, with 16 bases in between. The CDR3 reads CASSLTGTRETKNIQYF. The CDR3 nucleotides read TGTGCCAGCAGCTTAACCGGGACTCGGGAGACCAAAAACATTCAGTACTTC.

V and J are TRBV6-1 and TRBJ2-6, with D unresolved. CDR3 length equals 14 residues. V was clipped by 2 bases and J by 0 bases, with 2 bases between them. CDR1 and CDR2 from the germline V gene are MNHNS and SASEGT. DNA of the CDR3: TGTGCCAGCAGTGAACTCTCTGGGGCCAACGTCCTGACTTTC. Encoded protein: CASSELSGANVLTF.

Sample share makes this clone medium-sized (0.01 to 0.1%). The chain uses TRBV7-9 and TRBJ1-1, with D uncertain. Trimming shortened V by 5 bases and J by 1 base, and 14 bases separated the two germline ends. This CDR3 has 15 residues. Germline-derived CDR1 and CDR2 are SEHNR and FQNEAQ (reference sequence). CDR3 amino acids: CASSQARTENTEAFF. CDR3 sequence (DNA): TGTGCCAGCAGCCAAGCCCGGACGGAGAACACTGAAGCTTTCTTT.

The chain uses TRBV9 and TRBJ1-4; weak D call: TRBD1 (6 bases). This CDR3 comprises 12 residues. Trimming removed 3 bases from V and 8 bases from J, with 8 bases in between. Germline V gives CDR1 SGDLS, CDR2 YYNGEE. The chain's CDR3 is CASSGGGEKLFF. CDR3 in DNA: TGTGCCAGCAGCGGAGGGGGGGAAAAACTGTTTTTT. The full variable domain, rest sourced from reference TRBV9 and TRBJ1-4, is DSGVTQTPKHLITATGQRVTLRCSPRSGDLSVYWYQQSLDQGLQFLIQYYNGEERAKGNILERFSAQQFPDLHSELNLSSLELGDSALYFCASSGGGEKLFFGSGTQLSVL.

This clone showed up just a few times. This chain joins TRBV27 and TRBJ2-1; D unclear. CDR1 is MNHEY and CDR2 is SMNVEV in the germline V gene (reference sequence). Trimming shortened V by 5 bases and J by 4 bases, and 9 bases separated the two germline ends. The CDR3 loop spans 13 amino acids. CDR3 nucleotide sequence: TGTGCCAGCAGTGGTACTACTTACAATGAGCAGTTCTTC. Its translation: CASSGTTYNEQFF.

The J gene is TRBJ2-4, the V gene TRBV28; D remains unclear. Germline-derived CDR1 and CDR2 are MDHEN and SYDVKM. The CDR3 runs 14 residues. The V end lost 2 bases, the J end lost 7 bases, and 12 bases lay between the germline ends. The CDR3 nucleotides are TGTGCCAGCAGTTTAATGGAAGCGAGGAACATTCAGTACTTC. Its protein is CASSLMEARNIQYF.

V is TRBV27 and J is TRBJ1-4; D not certain. Germline loops: CDR1 MNHEY, CDR2 SMNVEV (reference sequence). Trimming removed 3 bases at V and 7 bases at J, with 9 bases between. The CDR3 spans 13 residues. The CDR3 here is CASSLSYGEKLFF. Written as DNA, the CDR3 is TGTGCCAGCAGTTTGAGTTACGGTGAAAAACTGTTTTTT.

The rearrangement links TRBV5-1 to TRBJ2-2; 11 positions agree with TRBD1. V shed 0 bases and J 4 bases; nucleotides not matched to a gene: 2. This CDR3 region has 16 residues. The germline V gene has CDR1 SGHRS and CDR2 YFSETQ. CDR3 nucleotide sequence: TGCGCCAGCAGCTTGGACGGGACAGGGGGCACCGGGGAGCTGTTTTTT. Translation gives CASSLDGTGGTGELFF.

The chain is built from TRBV19 and TRBJ2-1; a possible D gene is TRBD1 (6 bases). The CDR3 extends over 13 amino acids. The germline V gene has CDR1 LNHDA and CDR2 SQIVND (reference sequence). Trimming cost V 5 bases and J 6 bases, with 11 bases left between them. The CDR3 DNA reads as TGTGCCAGTAGTGCGGCAGGGGCCAATGAGCAGTTCTTC. Amino acids: CASSAAGANEQFF.

The genes are TRBV13 and TRBJ2-7; D remains ambiguous. The CDR3 extends over 13 amino acids. Germline loops: CDR1 PRHDT, CDR2 FYEKMQ (reference sequence). The V and J ends lost 5 bases and 6 bases respectively, with 14 bases between them. The DNA for the CDR3 is TGTGCCAGCAGCGTGCTCTCTGGCGGCGAGCAGTACTTC. Translating gives CASSVLSGGEQYF.

J is TRBJ1-5 and V is TRBV28; possibly TRBD1 for D (6 bases). Trimming removed 3 bases at V and 2 bases at J, with 11 bases between. Germline V gene lookup returns CDR1 MDHEN and CDR2 SYDVKM. CDR3 length equals 15 residues. In nucleotides, the CDR3 is TGTGCCAGCAGTTTCGGGGGCTCGGGCAATCAGCCCCAGCATTTT. Translated, it gives CASSFGGSGNQPQHF.

The chain combines TRBV6-1 with TRBJ1-5; weak D call: TRBD1 (5 bases). The germline V gene encodes CDR1 MNHNS and CDR2 SASEGT. This CDR3 contains 15 residues. V was clipped by 3 bases and J by 3 bases, with 12 bases between them. The CDR3 nucleotides are TGTGCCAGCAGTGAGGGGGACTTCGTCAATCAGCCCCAGCATTTT. It is translated as CASSEGDFVNQPQHF.

This chain uses TRBV21-1 with TRBJ1-5; the table names TRBD1, a call not compared with the DNA. TRBV21-1 is a pseudogene. The CDR3 loop spans 17 amino acids. The CDR3 region is CASSKKGPGQGVQPQHF. The CDR3 DNA sequence: TGTGCCAGCAGCAAAAAAGGCCCGGGACAGGGGGTTCAGCCCCAGCATTTT.

V and J are TRBV6-4 and TRBJ2-1; tentative D call: TRBD1 (5 bases). With 3 bases removed from V and 6 bases from J, the gap between germline ends came to 9 bases. This CDR3 contains 13 residues. Germline-derived CDR1 and CDR2 are MRHNA and SNTAGT. CDR3 protein: CASSEERGNEQFF. CDR3 DNA: TGTGCCAGCAGTGAAGAAAGGGGCAATGAGCAGTTCTTC.

V is TRBV5-6 and J is TRBJ2-7; 11 nucleotides align to TRBD2. The CDR3 has 15 amino acids. Germline V lookup: CDR1 SGHDT, CDR2 YYEEEE. J lost 3 bases, V lost 4 bases, and 6 bases had no gene match. The CDR3 DNA is TGTGCCAGCAGCCAACCCGGGACTAGCGGCTACGAGCAGTACTTC. Translating it yields CASSQPGTSGYEQYF.

The CDR3 DNA reads as TGTGCCAGCAGTGTCTACACCTACTCCTACGAGCAGTACTTC. Its protein product is CASSVYTYSYEQYF. V is TRBV2 and J is TRBJ2-7; no clear D. V was clipped by 4 bases and J by 0 bases, with 10 bases between them. This CDR3 has 14 residues. From germline, CDR1 is SNHLY and CDR2 FYNNEI. Full variable domain (outside the CDR3, taken from reference TRBV2 and TRBJ2-7): EPEVTQTPSHQVTQMGQEVILRCVPISNHLYFYWYRQILGQKVEFLVSFYNNEISEKSEIFDDQFSVERPDGSNFTLKIRSTKLEDSAMYFCASSVYTYSYEQYFGPGTRLTVT.

This clone has at least ten counts. The chain couples TRBV7-8 to TRBJ2-2; D is undetermined. V was pared by 11 bases and J by 8 bases, with 15 bases between. Germline CDR1 and CDR2: SGHVS and FQNEAQ. The CDR3 covers 12 residues. CDR3 nucleotides: TGTGCCGAGCCTAGTTTGGGGGGGGAGCTGTTTTTT. As protein: CAEPSLGGELFF.

The chain joins TRBV9 to TRBJ1-1; TRBD1 agrees at 10 bases. Trimming cost V 3 bases and J 0 bases; bases outside gene matches: 14. From germline, CDR1 is SGDLS and CDR2 YYNGEE. CDR3 size: 19 residues. Here the CDR3 DNA reads TGTGCCAGCAGCGCACGATCCGGGACAGGGGAAGGAATGAACACTGAAGCTTTCTTT. Translation: CASSARSGTGEGMNTEAFF.

The V call is TRBV28, the J call TRBJ1-1, with a tentative D call TRBD1 (6 bases). The CDR3 is 13 residues long. Trimming took off 6 bases at V and 8 bases at J, with 16 bases between the two ends. Germline V gene sequence: CDR1 MDHEN, CDR2 SYDVKM. CDR3 region: CASRSVSGAEAFF. The CDR3 DNA is TGTGCCAGCAGATCCGTTTCAGGGGCCGAAGCTTTCTTT.

This clone has a handful of counts. This chain uses TRBV9 with TRBJ2-1; 7 bases map to TRBD2. Germline lookup yields CDR1 SGDLS and CDR2 YYNGEE. V shed 2 bases, J shed 0 bases, and the junction held 5 bases outside the gene matches. The length of the CDR3 is 16 residues. The CDR3 spells CASSVGGSSSYNEQFF. For the CDR3, the DNA is TGTGCCAGCAGCGTCGGGGGGAGTAGCTCCTACAATGAGCAGTTCTTC. The variable domain in full, with the rest retrieved from reference TRBV9 and TRBJ2-1, is DSGVTQTPKHLITATGQRVTLRCSPRSGDLSVYWYQQSLDQGLQFLIQYYNGEERAKGNILERFSAQQFPDLHSELNLSSLELGDSALYFCASSVGGSSSYNEQFFGPGTRLTVL.

V is TRBV27 and J is TRBJ2-2; D is unclear. CDR3 length equals 14 residues. Germline V lookup: CDR1 MNHEY, CDR2 SMNVEV (reference sequence). The V gene lost 2 bases and the J gene lost 0 bases, with 4 bases spanning the gap. CDR3 in amino acids: CASSLGANTGELFF. The CDR3 DNA sequence: TGTGCCAGCAGTTTAGGTGCGAACACCGGGGAGCTGTTTTTT.

The chain carries TRBV7-9 and TRBJ1-1; D is unresolved. The V end was cut by 3 bases, the J end by 5 bases, with 10 bases between. The CDR3 totals 13 residues. Germline CDR1 is SEHNR and CDR2 is FQNEAQ (reference sequence). The DNA for the CDR3 is TGTGCCAGCAGCTTGGTCCACCAAACTGAAGCTTTCTTT. Protein product: CASSLVHQTEAFF.

The chain combines TRBV6-6 with TRBJ1-4; D is unclear. Germline V CDR1 and CDR2: MNHNY, SVGAGI (reference sequence). The length of the CDR3 is 15 residues. The germline V and J ends were trimmed by 0 bases and 4 bases, with 9 bases remaining between them. The CDR3 protein is CASSYSQGINEKLFF. In DNA, the CDR3 is TGTGCCAGCAGTTACTCACAAGGGATTAATGAAAAACTGTTTTTT.

The rearrangement joins TRBV27 to TRBJ1-2, with D unresolved. CDR3 size: 15 residues. Trimming stripped 5 bases from V and 7 bases from J, with 20 bases between. CDR1 is MNHEY, CDR2 SMNVEV, per germline (reference sequence). Here the CDR3 reads CASSPFDSGSLGYTF. CDR3 nucleotide sequence: TGTGCCAGCAGTCCCTTTGACTCCGGCTCACTTGGCTACACCTTC.